A single sample is the source of the 3 T cell receptor beta chains below, sequenced in a study of memory CD4+ T cells and cytomegalovirus serostatus. Clones were sequenced by immunoSEQ multiplex PCR, and TCRdb holds only the in-frame ones, with some missing. The sample lists under 55,000 clones; 75% to 85% were seen once. Single viable CD3+CD4+CD8-CD45RO+ cells were sorted as the memory CD4+ T cells. The source material was memory CD4+ T cells from blood. The receptors were gathered from an adult in good health and CMV-seronegative.

This rearrangement joins TRBV29-1 to TRBJ2-4; D possibly corresponds to TRBD1 (6 bases). V was shortened by 6 bases and J by 4 bases, with 16 bases between the two germline ends. This CDR3 comprises 14 residues. Per germline, CDR1 SQVTM and CDR2 ANQGSEA. The CDR3 protein is CSVAPGQGKNIQYF. The CDR3, as DNA: TGCAGCGTGGCCCCCGGCCAGGGGAAAAACATTCAGTACTTC.

The genes are TRBV27 and TRBJ1-1, with D possibly matching TRBD1 (6 bases). From germline, CDR1 is MNHEY and CDR2 SMNVEV (reference sequence). Trimming left V 2 bases short and J 2 bases short, with 15 bases between. The CDR3 contains 16 residues. The CDR3 loop is CASSLISGGGNTEAFF. In DNA, the CDR3 is TGTGCCAGCAGTTTAATAAGCGGGGGCGGTAACACTGAAGCTTTCTTT.

This rearrangement joins TRBV27 to TRBJ2-7, with 12 bases aligning to TRBD1. The CDR3 is 15 residues long. Looked up from germline, CDR1 is MNHEY and CDR2 is SMNVEV (reference sequence). V was clipped by 5 bases and J by 12 bases; unmatched bases: 14. CDR3 amino acids: CASSGGGDRGQGLYF. CDR3 sequence (DNA): TGTGCCAGCAGTGGCGGGGGGGACAGGGGGCAAGGTCTGTACTTC.